This record concerns one TCR beta chain sequence. Its antigen remains unidentified. There are 15 residues in the CDR3. V was trimmed by 0 bases and J by 7 bases, leaving 13 bases between them. The germline V gene has CDR1 MNHEY and CDR2 SVGAGI. 60 Vbeta and 13 Jbeta primers were used in PCR. Here immunoSEQ multiplex PCR was the method, and the copy in TCRdb shows in-frame clones only, minus some. The table lists 150,000 or so clones, about 70% of them singletons. The data are from a study of cytomegalovirus exposure and HLA in healthy donors. Study-level results: Later, an analysis showed that TCR beta chains associated with HLA were more clonally expanded than others that were equally common.

The sample was PBMCs. The receptor was isolated from a male donor in good health and CMV-seronegative. The rearrangement links TRBV6-5 to TRBJ1-5; perhaps TRBD1 as D (5 bases). The CDR3 DNA is TGTGCCAGCAGTTACTCCGGGCAGGGATTGCAGCCCCAGCATTTT. Encoded protein: CASSYSGQGLQPQHF.